Listed here are 30 T cell receptor beta chains from one sample, sequenced in a study of naive and memory T cell subsets. Two oligonucleotides, mixed equimolar, formed the beta constant-region primer covering TRBC1 and TRBC2. Nested alpha and beta constant-region primers with the SP2 primer drove four PCR rounds on ligated cDNA. One entry per CDR3 protein, called by TCRdb with MiXCR from the UMI-ligation and nested PCR reads. The sample records 85,000 or so distinct CDR3 sequences, over 8.5% being singletons. The specimen was naive CD8+ T cells from blood. These receptors all stem from a human donor in good health.

Many counts were recorded for this clonotype. CDR3 amino acids: CASRVDEKLFF. The CDR3 DNA sequence: TGTGCCAGCAGGGTCGATGAAAAACTGTTTTTT. This chain connects TRBV11-2 to TRBJ1-4; the D is unclear. This CDR3 is built from 11 residues. The germline V gene has CDR1 SGHAT and CDR2 FQNNGV. V was trimmed by 6 bases and J by 6 bases, leaving 5 bases between them.

Of note for this clonotype: A clone one base away is much larger, so this may be a read error. Here the CDR3 omits its conserved ending phenylalanine or tryptophan, so a read error is the likely source. The V call is TRBV7-9, the J call TRBJ2-1; D might be TRBD2 (6 bases). The CDR3 runs 18 residues. V gave up 5 bases and J gave up 0 bases, with 20 bases separating them. The germline V gene has CDR1 SEHNR and CDR2 FQNEAQ (reference sequence). The CDR3 nucleotides read TGTGCCAGCAGCAAAAGAATTATCGGACTACACTCCTACAATGAGCAGTTCTCC. Amino acid sequence: CASSKRIIGLHSYNEQFS.

This clonotype was seen repeatedly, ten times or more. The chain joins TRBV20-1 to TRBJ2-7, with D possibly TRBD1 on 6 matching bases. From germline, CDR1 is DFQATT and CDR2 SNEGSKA (reference sequence). Trimming took off 6 bases at V and 6 bases at J, with 21 bases between the two ends. The CDR3 length is 14 residues. CDR3 sequence (DNA): TGCAGTGCCCCACCCCCCACAGGGTTCTCCGAGCAGTACTTC. Protein product: CSAPPPTGFSEQYF.

This clonotype has only a few counts. The chain has TRBV28 and TRBJ2-7; D gene unclear. Looked up from germline, CDR1 is MDHEN and CDR2 is SYDVKM. V lost 1 base, J lost 1 base, and 8 bases lay in between. The CDR3 length is 14 residues. The CDR3 coding sequence is TGTGCCAGCAGTTTATCTGGGGTGTCCTACGAGCAGTACTTC. Protein product: CASSLSGVSYEQYF.

This clonotype was counted between two and nine times. The chain uses TRBV7-9 and TRBJ2-1; the D is unclear. Germline CDR1 is SEHNR and CDR2 is FQNEAQ (reference sequence). With 1 base removed from V and 4 bases from J, the gap between germline ends came to 11 bases. There are 15 residues in the CDR3. CDR3 nucleotides: TGTGCCAGCAGCTTAGGAGGTGAACCATACAATGAGCAGTTCTTC. It codes for CASSLGGEPYNEQFF. The variable domain in full, completed from reference TRBV7-9 and TRBJ2-1, reads DTGVSQNPRHKITKRGQNVTFRCDPISEHNRLYWYRQTLGQGPEFLTYFQNEAQLEKSRLLSDRFSAERPKGSFSTLEIQRTEQGDSAMYLCASSLGGEPYNEQFFGPGTRLTVL.

This clonotype was observed at least ten times. The rearrangement joins TRBV10-3 to TRBJ2-7; possibly TRBD1 or TRBD2 for D (5 bases each). The CDR3 has 15 amino acids. The germline gives CDR1 ENHRY, CDR2 SYGVKD. The germline V and J ends were trimmed by 4 bases and 0 bases, with 13 bases remaining between them. The CDR3 DNA reads TGTGCCATCAGTGGGGGGATGCTTACCTCCTACGAGCAGTACTTC. As protein: CAISGGMLTSYEQYF.

This clonotype was counted ten times or more. This chain joins TRBV14 and TRBJ2-5, with unresolved D. Germline CDR1 and CDR2: SGHDN and FVKESK. The CDR3 loop spans 11 amino acids. Trimming took 4 bases from V and 5 from J, leaving 5 bases between them. CDR3 region: CASSRPETQYF. The CDR3 DNA is TGTGCCAGCAGCCGACCCGAGACCCAGTACTTC.

The V gene is TRBV7-9, the J gene TRBJ1-3, with unresolved D. CDR3 size: 14 residues. The germline CDR1 and CDR2 sequences are SEHNR and FQNEAQ (reference sequence). The ends were cut back, 6 bases at V and 3 bases at J, with 12 bases in the middle. The CDR3 region is CASRSPTFGNTIYF. CDR3 nucleotide sequence: TGTGCCAGCAGGTCCCCCACATTTGGAAACACCATATATTTT.

The chain has TRBV29-1 and TRBJ2-6, with TRBD1 matching 9 bases. V trimming: 3 bases; J trimming: 2 bases; junction bases outside the gene matches: 8. CDR3 length equals 17 residues. Per germline, CDR1 SQVTM and CDR2 ANQGSEA. CDR3 in amino acids: CSVETGGVYAGANVLTF. CDR3 sequence (DNA): TGCAGCGTTGAGACAGGGGGGGTGTATGCTGGGGCCAACGTCCTGACTTTC.

The table lists this clonotype with a few counts. The DNA of the CDR3 is TGCAGCGCGCGGGGACTAGCGGGAGTTGATTCCCTCTACGAGCAGTACTTC. This translates into CSARGLAGVDSLYEQYF. V and J are TRBV29-1 and TRBJ2-7; 14 nucleotides align to TRBD2. Germline loops: CDR1 SQVTM, CDR2 ANQGSEA. The CDR3 is 17 amino acids. V dropped 7 bases and J dropped 3; count of bases not matched to a gene: 14.

V gene TRBV5-4 combines with J gene TRBJ2-3, with 8 nucleotides matching TRBD2. CDR3 length: 15 amino acids. Germline V gene data show CDR1 as SGHNT and CDR2 as YYREEE (reference sequence). CDR3 bases: TGTGCTTCCGCTGAGCGGGGGCGCAGCACAGATACGCAGTATTTT. Amino acids: CASAERGRSTDTQYF.

This clonotype was seen a few times. DNA for the CDR3: TGTGCCAGCACTCCAACAAGCAATCAGCCCCAGCATTTT. Its translation: CASTPTSNQPQHF. V usage is TRBV6-6 and J usage is TRBJ1-5; D unclear. The CDR3 runs 13 residues. V was shortened by 7 bases and J by 1 base, with 8 bases between the two germline ends. CDR1 and CDR2 (germline): MNHNY, SVGAGI (reference sequence).

The gene calls are TRBV3-1 and TRBJ2-7; 8 bases line up with TRBD1. Germline-derived CDR1 and CDR2 are LGHDT and YNNKEL (reference sequence). The CDR3 is 16 residues long. V lost 4 bases, J lost 0 bases, and 8 bases stayed unmatched. This chain's CDR3 is CASSPVQGVLSYEQYF. CDR3 coding DNA: TGTGCCAGCAGCCCGGTACAGGGGGTCCTCTCCTACGAGCAGTACTTC.

This clonotype was counted a few times. V and J are TRBV7-9 and TRBJ2-3, with D hard to call. V was pared by 7 bases and J by 0 bases, with 5 bases between. Germline CDR1 SEHNR, CDR2 FQNEAQ (reference sequence). The CDR3 has 12 residues. CDR3 in DNA: TGTGCCAGCACCATAAGCACAGATACGCAGTATTTT. Its protein is CASTISTDTQYF.

This clonotype was seen ten or more times. This sequence joins TRBV12-3 or TRBV12-4 and TRBJ2-1, with D perhaps TRBD2 (5 bases). Trimming shortened V by 5 bases and J by 6 bases, and 11 bases separated the two germline ends. CDR3 length: 13 amino acids. CDR3 region: CASSVTSLNEQFF. The CDR3 DNA is TGTGCCAGCAGTGTCACTAGTCTCAATGAGCAGTTCTTC.

This clonotype was observed a handful of times. The V and J genes are TRBV29-1 and TRBJ2-7; TRBD1 agrees at 7 bases. Germline lookup yields CDR1 SQVTM and CDR2 ANQGSEA. The ends lost 1 base at V and 3 bases at J; junction bases unmatched: 3. The CDR3 has 13 residues. The CDR3 spells CSVEVPGGYEQYF. Written as DNA, the CDR3 is TGCAGCGTTGAAGTTCCAGGGGGCTACGAGCAGTACTTC.

This chain's CDR3 is CASSPTTSVISGSSGANVLTF. CDR3 nucleotide sequence: TGTGCCAGCAGCCCTACTACTAGCGTCATCTCTGGGTCCTCTGGGGCCAACGTCCTGACTTTC. The V and J genes are TRBV28 and TRBJ2-6; TRBD2 matches at 7 bases. J gave up 0 bases and V 6 bases, and 20 bases lay outside the gene matches. Germline-derived CDR1 and CDR2 are MDHEN and SYDVKM. This CDR3 spans 21 amino acids.

This clonotype has just a few counts. The chain carries TRBV12-3 or TRBV12-4 and TRBJ2-7; D gene ambiguous. This CDR3 is 12 amino acids long. V was pared by 6 bases and J by 7 bases, with 13 bases between. CDR3 amino acids: CASSPGLEEQYF. The CDR3 nucleotides are TGTGCCAGCAGCCCGGGCCTCGAGGAGCAGTACTTC.

This clonotype has a handful of counts. This rearrangement joins TRBV20-1 to TRBJ2-7; D is possibly TRBD2 (5 bases). Germline V lookup: CDR1 DFQATT, CDR2 SNEGSKA (reference sequence). The V and J ends lost 0 bases and 0 bases respectively, with 9 bases between them. The CDR3 runs 14 residues. Written as DNA, the CDR3 is TGCAGTGCTAGAGATATAAGCGGCTCCTACGAGCAGTACTTC. This gives the protein CSARDISGSYEQYF.

The V call is TRBV27, the J call TRBJ1-1; the D gene is possibly TRBD1 (5 bases). The CDR3 runs 15 residues. CDR1 MNHEY and CDR2 SMNVEV come from the germline V gene (reference sequence). With 3 bases removed from V and 1 base from J, the gap between germline ends came to 12 bases. The CDR3 coding sequence is TGTGCCAGCAGTTTCACTGGGACGGAGAACACTGAAGCTTTCTTT. Residues: CASSFTGTENTEAFF.

This clonotype was counted at least ten times. This chain joins TRBV7-2 and TRBJ2-3; TRBD1 aligns across 7 bases. CDR3 length equals 15 residues. Losses at the gene ends were 5 bases for V and 1 base for J; bases not matched to a gene: 6. Germline V lookup: CDR1 SGHTA, CDR2 FQGNSA. The CDR3 spells CASSLGQIGTDTQYF. CDR3 DNA sequence: TGTGCCAGCAGCCTGGGACAGATTGGCACAGATACGCAGTATTTT.

V usage is TRBV4-1 and J usage is TRBJ2-1; D tentatively fits TRBD1 or TRBD2 (5 bases each). Germline CDR1 reads MGHRA; CDR2 reads YSYEKL. This CDR3 is built from 16 residues. V lost 3 bases, J lost 5 bases, and 17 bases lay in between. CDR3 region: CASSQGNTTGHNEQFF. CDR3 in DNA: TGCGCCAGCAGCCAGGGAAACACGACGGGGCACAATGAGCAGTTCTTC.

This clonotype came up a few times. V and J are TRBV20-1 and TRBJ1-4; a weak D match, TRBD1 (5 bases). The CDR3 contains 13 residues. The germline V gene encodes CDR1 DFQATT and CDR2 SNEGSKA (reference sequence). Trimming shortened V by 6 bases and J by 13 bases, and 21 bases separated the two germline ends. In DNA form, the CDR3 reads TGCAGTGCGGGGCCTTCGGAGGAGGGTGTACTGTTTTTT. Translated: CSAGPSEEGVLFF.

The CDR3 reads CSVDLFGQGAYEQYF. The CDR3 region has the DNA TGCAGCGTTGACCTTTTTGGTCAGGGGGCCTACGAGCAGTACTTC. The chain employs TRBV29-1 and TRBJ2-7; 7 positions match TRBD1. Per the germline V gene, CDR1 is SQVTM and CDR2 is ANQGSEA. The CDR3 contains 15 residues. With 3 bases clipped from V and 2 bases from J, the junction kept 10 bases outside the gene matches.

This clonotype was picked up a small number of times. The chain's CDR3 is CASSSSGSPYNEQFF. Written as DNA, the CDR3 is TGTGCCAGCAGCTCGAGCGGGAGCCCCTACAATGAGCAGTTCTTC. The chain joins TRBV7-7 to TRBJ2-1; 8 nucleotides align to TRBD2. The germline gives CDR1 SSHAT, CDR2 FNYEAQ (reference sequence). The ends lost 4 bases at V and 2 bases at J; junction bases unmatched: 4. This CDR3 is built from 15 residues.

In its sample, this clonotype was seen a few times. V usage is TRBV7-2 and J usage is TRBJ2-4, with TRBD2 matching 10 bases. CDR1 SGHTA and CDR2 FQGNSA come from the germline V gene. The CDR3 spans 17 residues. V shed 5 bases, J shed 3 bases, and the junction held 10 bases outside the gene matches. The CDR3 loop reads CASSLQTSGDYKNIQYF. The CDR3 DNA is TGTGCCAGCAGCCTTCAAACTAGCGGGGATTACAAAAACATTCAGTACTTC.

This clonotype has at least ten counts. The rearrangement joins TRBV15 to TRBJ1-5; 11 bases agree with TRBD1. The CDR3 has 15 residues. V lost 3 bases, J lost 7 bases, and 5 bases stayed unmatched. Germline values: CDR1 LNHNV, CDR2 YYDKDF (reference sequence). The CDR3 loop reads CATSSGQGAGQPQHF. The CDR3 DNA is TGTGCCACCAGCAGTGGACAGGGGGCGGGCCAGCCCCAGCATTTT.

The sample holds many counts of this clonotype. J is TRBJ2-5 and V is TRBV27, with no clear D. The V end lost 3 bases, the J end lost 4 bases, and 9 bases lay between the germline ends. The CDR3 runs to 13 residues. Germline CDR1 MNHEY, CDR2 SMNVEV (reference sequence). CDR3 amino acids: CASSFGRGETQYF. Written as DNA, the CDR3 is TGTGCCAGCAGTTTCGGACGAGGAGAGACCCAGTACTTC.

This clonotype was seen ten or more times. This chain joins TRBV29-1 and TRBJ2-2; D is undetermined. The CDR3 is 11 residues long. Trimming removed 6 bases at V and 5 bases at J, with 7 bases between. Germline V gene sequence: CDR1 SQVTM, CDR2 ANQGSEA. CDR3 bases: TGCAGCGTGAAGGAGACCGGGGAGCTGTTTTTT. Translation gives CSVKETGELFF.

This clonotype appeared a few times. V and J are TRBV10-3 and TRBJ1-1; D remains ambiguous. The length of the CDR3 is 11 residues. The germline V gene encodes CDR1 ENHRY and CDR2 SYGVKD. Trimming cost V 9 bases and J 1 base, with 6 bases left between them. The chain's CDR3 is CAISENTEAFF. The CDR3 DNA sequence: TGTGCCATTTCGGAGAACACTGAAGCTTTCTTT.